This TCR beta chain was retrieved from a study of CD8 T cells in ankylosing spondylitis. By quantitative 5'-RACE with molecular barcodes, the TCR beta libraries were made. TCRdb passed the 5' RACE reads through MiXCR, listing each CDR3 protein once. This sample has 150,000 to 200,000 distinct CDR3 sequences, with 15% to 20% found just once. Study conclusions and caveats: Within matched ankylosing spondylitis synovial fluid, disease-linked clones were reportedly significantly enriched. Disease-associated clonotypes exhibited CD8+ identity and were relatively infrequent in peripheral blood. Seemingly characteristic of ankylosing spondylitis blood was a TCR beta motif consisting of about 8 highly homologous variants.

Looked up from germline, CDR1 is SGHTA and CDR2 is FQGNSA. The V gene end was trimmed by 5 bases and the J gene end by 1 base; junction bases not matched to a gene: 12. This CDR3 region has 17 residues. In this sample, this clonotype turned up many times. Its antigen is unknown. This receptor was taken from a male donor aged 10 to 35 with ankylosing spondylitis or in good health (not recorded which). Specimen: blood, either unsorted or a sorted T cell fraction (not recorded which). The rearrangement uses TRBV7-2 and TRBJ2-3; 7 positions match TRBD2. The chain's CDR3 is CASSASQLAFGTDTQYF. The DNA of the CDR3 is TGTGCCAGCAGCGCTTCTCAACTAGCGTTCGGCACAGATACGCAGTATTTT.